This TCR beta chain was sequenced in a study of CD8 T cells in ankylosing spondylitis. Scientists made TCR beta libraries using quantitative 5'-RACE with molecular barcodes. TCRdb called the 5' RACE reads again in MiXCR, with one record for every CDR3 protein. The sample includes 150,000 to 250,000 distinct CDR3 sequences, more than 10% of them seen just once. Study-level points and caveats: What appeared characteristic of ankylosing spondylitis blood was a TCR beta motif of several highly homologous variants. The authors reported significant enrichment of disease-linked clones in matched ankylosing spondylitis synovial fluid.

As concerns this clonotype: What it recognizes is unknown.

The origin of this receptor is a male donor with ankylosing spondylitis or in good health (not recorded which). Specimen: blood, either unsorted or a sorted T cell fraction (not recorded which).

The CDR3 nucleotides are TGTGCCAGCAGCCTCATAGCGGGGGGTAGGGAGCAGTTCTTC. Its translation is CASSLIAGGREQFF. The rearrangement uses TRBV5-8 and TRBJ2-1, with 10 bases lining up with TRBD2. The CDR3 runs 14 residues. The germline V gene encodes CDR1 SGHTS and CDR2 YDEGEE. Trimming cost V 4 bases and J 10 bases; bases outside gene matches: 8. The whole variable domain, filled in from reference TRBV5-8 and TRBJ2-1, reads EAGVTQSPTHLIKTRGQQATLRCSPISGHTSVYWYQQALGLGLQFLLWYDEGEERNRGNFPPRFSGRQFPNYSSELNVNALELEDSALYLCASSLIAGGREQFFGPGTRLTVL.